This T cell receptor beta chain was documented in a study of immune characterization of retroperitoneal liposarcoma. Via MiXCR, TCRdb re-called the PCR reads, giving one row per CDR3 protein. The sample has 10,000 or so distinct CDR3 sequences, around 28% seen once. This clonotype showed up many times. What was sequenced was tumor tissue. This receptor was taken from a male donor with retroperitoneal liposarcoma.

Here the CDR3 reads CASSTSRGTDTQYF. In DNA, the CDR3 is TGTGCCAGCAGTACCTCACGGGGAACAGATACGCAGTATTTT. J is TRBJ2-3 and V is TRBV6-1; D may be TRBD2 (5 bases). The CDR3 consists of 14 residues. Trimming stripped 5 bases from V and 3 bases from J, with 12 bases between. Germline loops: CDR1 MNHNS, CDR2 SASEGT.